This T cell receptor beta chain came from a study of cytomegalovirus exposure and HLA in healthy donors (dated by TCRdb to 2016 to 2017). As for the study more broadly: In an earlier analysis of approximately 500 of the donors, 276 Gb of sequence data and 100 million or so unique TCR beta sequences from about 179 million T cells were reported. Around 300 gigabases of sequencing data and approximately 80 million unique TCR sequences were included in an early release covering over 600 HLA-typed donors. Of the approximately 400 genotyped donors, roughly 76% were placed in the genetic ancestry cluster associated with self-reported Caucasian donors. The study was designed to test whether signatures of past pathogen exposure could be identified by cataloging public T cell receptors. The study used immunosequencing to profile the T cell repertoires of several hundred subjects and linked those repertoires to cytomegalovirus serostatus. Besides the first cohort of around 670 subjects, a separate validation cohort made up of over 100 different subjects was used. High-throughput TCR immunosequencing, statistical association of individual TCRs with disease status, and machine learning were combined to predict cytomegalovirus infection status. In a later analysis, previously published TCR beta repertoires from 600 to 850 donors were re-analyzed and high-resolution HLA genotyping was added so that TCR occurrence patterns could be studied. In the later analysis, no new phenotypic data were used to find candidate immune exposures; instead, reliance was placed on TCR beta sequences and their occurrence across donors. To decide whether each TCR beta V gene segment behaved as functional or pseudogenic, an earlier analysis of approximately 590 of the donors relied on high-throughput TCR beta sequencing. Donor age, sex, ethnicity and CMV serostatus were compiled alongside the repertoire data. A later genetic analysis took genome-wide SNP genotypes for about three fifths of the 666 donors and used that subset as a discovery cohort. All discovery cohort repertoires had been generated on a single sequencing platform. Both class I and class II loci were covered by HLA typing, at four-digit resolution. The number of typed donors differed by locus: roughly 620-630 for A, B, C, DRB1 and DQB1; roughly 510 for DQA1; approximately 600 for DPA1; and around 490 for DPB1. Because of strong linkage in the cohort, a handful of DR-DQ haplotypes were treated as single units for association and clustering. Among about 410 genotyped donors of the cohort, an average of about 240,000 unique TCR beta nucleotide sequences was sequenced per donor, of which 15% to 20% were non-productive.

Overall study results and their limits: In the study, some 180 TCR beta chains were listed as associated with cytomegalovirus. An association between a missense DCLRE1C variant and V-gene and J-gene trimming of TCR beta chains was found in a later genetic analysis and replicated in an independent cohort. In vitro tests confirmed that a few of the cytomegalovirus-associated TCR beta chains recognize cytomegalovirus antigens. Because HLA typing was unavailable for some donors at each locus, only the typed subset was used in association tests. Cytomegalovirus status was reported to be diagnosed by the classifier with high specificity and sensitivity in both the original and validation cohorts. Because counts were too low, around 18 rarely observed V segments, including chromosome 9 orphons, were left out of the earlier analysis of approximately 500 of the donors. A later analysis found that HLA-associated TCR beta chains were more clonally expanded and had lower generation probabilities than equally common non-associated chains. The sequencing pipeline was judged likely to have produced a cluster of highly shared sequence variants as a technical artifact. Correlated functional status among segregating V segments might reflect linkage disequilibrium, but an unknown experimental factor could not be ruled out. The presence/absence analyses assumed that sequencing depth was roughly uniform across donors, and that assumption may not be true. Immune exposure information for the cohort was limited to CMV serostatus. This cohort had only TCR beta chains sequenced, and the lack of alpha or paired-chain data limited which features could be detected. Broadly in line with IMGT annotations, most TCR beta V segments showed up in productive rearrangements about 90% or about 30% of the time in an earlier analysis of approximately 600 of the donors. According to a later analysis, parvovirus B19, influenza, CMV and Epstein-Barr virus appeared linked to several top co-occurrence clusters. According to a later genetic analysis, donors in an Asian-associated ancestry cluster had fewer N-insertions in productive TCRs than the roughly 700-donor mean. In a later analysis, 16,951 TCR beta sequences were associated with specific HLA alleles at a false discovery rate of 0.05. A further reported finding was that TCR beta sequences accurately predicted the HLA-A and HLA-B alleles for most subjects in the first cohort. Strong co-occurrence of HLA alleles, especially DR and DQ, made assigning TCR associations to individual alleles difficult. Across donors, most TCR sequences were observed very rarely, whereas some public TCRs were present in many individuals. The 87-base-pair reads could not distinguish some IMGT-functional V segments, including TRBV6-2 and TRBV6-3, so those segments were excluded. The authors suggested that the approach could potentially be generalized to other disease states and immunological phenotypes. A later analysis found that TCR association rates varied across HLA loci, with DRB1 alleles showing the most associated TCRs and HLA-C alleles the fewest. According to a later analysis, most CMV-associated TCR beta chains appeared to be HLA-restricted, and the HLA associations seemed to be driven largely by CMV exposure.

In total, over 600 healthy bone marrow donors made up the cohort. All cohort members were sampled while nominally healthy, although unrecorded immune exposures were likely present. The donor was CMV seropositive and belonged to the group of about 290 seropositive cohort members. A peripheral blood sample was collected from each donor, and TCR beta sequencing was performed on peripheral blood mononuclear cells. The Qiagen DNeasy Blood Extraction Kit was used to extract genomic DNA from the blood cell samples. The library came from the immunoSEQ multiplex PCR assay. For the multiplex PCR, a mixture combining 60 forward primers for TCR Vbeta segments and 13 reverse primers for TCR Jbeta segments was used. The CDR3 region of rearranged TCR beta genes was amplified from genomic DNA by a multiplex PCR assay. The amplified TCR beta libraries were sequenced on the Illumina HiSeq System as 87-base-pair reads. The original pipeline was this. Across the roughly 700 repertoires, a later analysis counted tens of millions of unique TCR beta chains, roughly 11 million of which were shared by at least two donors. Raw reads were error-corrected and collapsed into unique sequences with a nearest-neighbor algorithm that merged closely related sequences to remove PCR and sequencing errors. V, D and J gene segments were assigned by aligning CDR3 sequences to IMGT reference sequences. Each retained sequence needed at least a six-nucleotide match to both a V gene segment and a J gene segment. A rearrangement counted as productive if the CDR3 had no stop codons and remained in frame with V and J, and every other rearrangement counted as non-productive. Following IMGT convention, CDR3 was defined as the stretch from the second conserved V-encoded cysteine up to the conserved J-encoded phenylalanine. The earlier analysis of 500 to 600 of the donors excluded sequences that lacked an unambiguous match to a single V gene segment. An earlier analysis of around 600 of the donors classified V segments as functional when productive rearrangements were above 56.7% and as segregating when the standard deviation between donors was above 5%. A statistical classification framework was built for diagnosing cytomegalovirus status from the catalog of TCR beta chain sequences. In a later analysis, V and J genes were assigned by comparing TCR nucleotide sequences against IMGT/GENE-DB human TR gene sequences. In a later analysis, CDR3 sequences and most-parsimonious VDJ recombination scenarios were assigned using the TCRdist pipeline. In a later analysis, every TCR beta chain was defined by the combination of its CDR3 amino acid sequence and its V-gene family, and reads without a unique V-gene family were dropped. As a way to deal with suspected cross-contamination and a sequencing artifact, a later analysis dropped 450 to 600 nucleotide sequences that were highly shared and had low generation probability. A later analysis calculated a clonal expansion index for each public chain from normalized within-repertoire ranks of inferred template counts. In a later analysis, generation probabilities were computed using a VDJ recombination model fitted to out-of-frame rearrangements, and the results were checked against IGoR. In a later analysis, hypergeometric tests were used to score TCR-TCR, TCR-HLA and TCR-CMV co-occurrence, with a repertoire-size bias correction applied to TCR pairs. In a later analysis, false discovery rates were estimated by permuting HLA or CMV assignments 20 times. In a later analysis, co-occurring TCRs were grouped using DBSCAN, and TCRdist sequence similarity was added for clustering within HLA-allele-positive subsets. For co-occurrence clustering, repertoires with fewer than 30,000 or more than 120,000 public chains were excluded, along with a handful of repertoires with anomalous nucleotide sharing. In TCRdb, the immuneACCESS table is reduced to in-frame sequences with V and J assigned. These tables do not hold every clone; where another copy was compared, an unresolved V gene accounts for under half, and the others remain unexplained. D and trimming come from the DNA, and the V and J calls and clone size come from that table. Recorded for this sample are 90,000 to 130,000 clones; roughly 80% of them occurred a single time. Of the sample, around a fifth falls within the top ten clones.

Details on this clone: It lacks a known antigen. It has no much larger one-base neighbor in the sample; base qualities were not kept.

The CDR3, from cysteine to phenylalanine, totals 14 residues. Only the CDR3 DNA stays, 42 bases, in frame from base 1. Via the germline V gene, CDR1 is MDHEN and CDR2 SYDVKM. Trimming costs V 5 bases and J 6 bases, and their ends lie 16 bases apart. This sequence uses TRBV28 and TRBJ1-2; the D gene is perhaps TRBD1, on 6 matching bases. The sequence came from a young man in good health and CMV-seropositive. The specimen sequenced was PBMCs. The CDR3 here reads CASSLTGNLDGYTF. The nucleotide sequence is given as TGTGCCAGCAGTCTCACAGGGAATCTTGATGGCTACACCTTC.